One and the same sample provided the 9 T cell receptor beta chains below, sequenced in a study of blood T cell repertoires in COVID-19. Repertoires were generated with immunoSEQ multiplex PCR, while TCRdb's copy carries only in-frame clones and drops some. The sample contains over 110,000 clones, 84% of which appear only once. Source material: PBMCs or T cells enriched from blood (not recorded which). The receptors come from a man in his forties with acute COVID-19.

This rearrangement joins TRBV9 to TRBJ2-2; maybe TRBD2 (6 bases). V was cut by 4 bases and J by 2 bases, with 15 bases left in between. CDR1 and CDR2 (germline): SGDLS, YYNGEE. There are 16 residues in the CDR3. The CDR3 reads CASSPRRESNTGELFF. CDR3 DNA sequence: TGTGCCAGCAGCCCACGGAGGGAGAGTAACACCGGGGAGCTGTTTTTT.

This chain uses TRBV7-8 with TRBJ2-1; a possible D gene is TRBD2 (5 bases). CDR1 is SGHVS, CDR2 FQNEAQ, per germline. This CDR3 has 13 amino acids. Trimming took 1 base from V and 6 from J, leaving 7 bases between them. In DNA, the CDR3 is TGTGCCAGCAGCTTAGTAGGGAGCAATGAGCAGTTCTTC. This gives the protein CASSLVGSNEQFF.

This clone was seen only once. The chain combines TRBV6-4 with TRBJ1-1; D gene unclear. The CDR3 has 13 amino acids. In germline, CDR1 is MRHNA, CDR2 SNTAGT. V was shortened by 3 bases and J by 1 base, with 6 bases between the two germline ends. The chain's CDR3 is CASSEEENTEAFF. DNA of the CDR3: TGTGCCAGCAGTGAAGAGGAGAACACTGAAGCTTTCTTT.

The gene calls are TRBV20-1 and TRBJ2-7; 9 bases fit TRBD2. CDR3 length: 16 amino acids. Germline lookup yields CDR1 DFQATT and CDR2 SNEGSKA (reference sequence). Trimming removed 3 bases from V and 2 bases from J; junction bases left unmatched: 11. CDR3 DNA: TGCAGTGCTAGTACCCCCCTAGCGGGGACCCCCTACGAGCAGTACTTC. It yields the protein CSASTPLAGTPYEQYF.

This clone was detected only a few times. The chain has TRBV15 and TRBJ2-2, with 7 bases that match TRBD1. There are 15 residues in the CDR3. The V segment lost 3 bases and the J segment 0 bases; nucleotides outside the gene matches: 1. Germline V gene lookup returns CDR1 LNHNV and CDR2 YYDKDF (reference sequence). CDR3 loop: CATSRTGTNTGELFF. The DNA of the CDR3 is TGTGCCACCAGCAGGACAGGGACGAACACCGGGGAGCTGTTTTTT.

The V call is TRBV4-2, the J call TRBJ2-2, with TRBD2 as a possible D gene (6 bases). V was shortened by 4 bases and J by 5 bases, with 23 bases between the two germline ends. Germline V gene sequence: CDR1 LGHNA, CDR2 YNFKEQ. The CDR3 is 18 amino acids. CDR3 in amino acids: CASSPAHRLPEGTGELFF. The CDR3 DNA follows: TGTGCCAGCAGCCCTGCGCACCGCCTCCCGGAGGGGACCGGGGAGCTGTTTTTT.

The genes are TRBV4-1 and TRBJ2-2; no clear D gene. The CDR3 runs 19 residues. Germline CDR1 reads MGHRA; CDR2 reads YSYEKL. V dropped 2 bases and J dropped 4 bases, with 23 bases sitting between them. DNA of the CDR3: TGCGCCAGCAGCCAATACCGGAGAGGCCAATCCGAAGGCACCGGGGAGCTGTTTTTT. This sequence encodes CASSQYRRGQSEGTGELFF.

V gene TRBV6-5 combines with J gene TRBJ1-1; D possibly corresponds to TRBD1 (5 bases). This CDR3 is built from 14 residues. The germline V and J ends were trimmed by 6 bases and 4 bases, with 15 bases remaining between them. Germline assignment: CDR1 MNHEY and CDR2 SVGAGI. CDR3 nucleotides: TGTGCCAGCAGATCCTCATACGACAGCACTGAAGCTTTCTTT. Amino acids: CASRSSYDSTEAFF.

This clone occurred once. The chain couples TRBV19 to TRBJ1-1; 9 bases map to TRBD1. The CDR3 spans 15 residues. V was clipped by 7 bases and J by 0 bases; unmatched bases: 6. CDR1 and CDR2 (germline): LNHDA, SQIVND (reference sequence). The CDR3 sequence is CASIPGQGMNTEAFF. CDR3 in DNA: TGTGCCAGTATCCCCGGACAGGGGATGAACACTGAAGCTTTCTTT. Full variable domain (rest looked up from reference TRBV19 and TRBJ1-1): DGGITQSPKYLFRKEGQNVTLSCEQNLNHDAMYWYRQDPGQGLRLIYYSQIVNDFQKGDIAEGYSVSREKKESFPLTVTSAQKNPTAFYLCASIPGQGMNTEAFFGQGTRLTVV.